This T cell receptor beta chain was captured in a study of cytomegalovirus exposure and HLA in healthy donors. Turning to this clone: Antigen unknown.

Overall study findings and caveats: The study recorded 160 or so TCR beta chains that were cytomegalovirus-associated. The study carried out a later analysis of TCR beta sequences. It associated some 17,000 of them with specific HLA alleles at a false discovery rate of 0.05.

The PCR used 60 Vbeta and 13 Jbeta primers. Method: immunoSEQ multiplex PCR; TCRdb's copy keeps in-frame clones and lacks some. The table has some 180,000 clones, just over 75% seen once. V lost 1 base to trimming and J lost 6 bases, with 11 bases between them. The CDR3 sequence is 14 residues long. The V gene's germline CDR1 is KGHSH and CDR2 LQKENI. Material: PBMCs. The receptor was derived from a man between 18 and 29 years old in good health and CMV-seronegative. The chain couples TRBV18 to TRBJ2-3; D is perhaps TRBD2 (6 bases). For the CDR3, the DNA is TGTGCCAGCTCACCACTTGGGGGGTTGGATACGCAGTATTTT. Residues: CASSPLGGLDTQYF.